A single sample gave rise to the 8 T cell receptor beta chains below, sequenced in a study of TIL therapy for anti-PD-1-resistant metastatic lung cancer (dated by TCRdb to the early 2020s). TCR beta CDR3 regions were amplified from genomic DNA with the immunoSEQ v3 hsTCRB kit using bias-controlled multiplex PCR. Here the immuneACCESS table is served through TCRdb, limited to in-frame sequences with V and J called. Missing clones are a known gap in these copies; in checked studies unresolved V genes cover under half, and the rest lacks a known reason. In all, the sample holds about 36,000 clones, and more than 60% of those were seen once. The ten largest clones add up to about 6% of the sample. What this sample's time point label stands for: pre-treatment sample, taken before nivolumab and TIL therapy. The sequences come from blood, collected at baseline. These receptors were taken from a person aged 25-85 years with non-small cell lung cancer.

The CDR3 loop is CASSAGTASYGYTF. In nucleotides, the CDR3 is TGTGCCAGCTCTGCCGGGACAGCCTCATATGGCTACACCTTC. This chain connects TRBV18 to TRBJ1-2; 7 bases align to TRBD1. The CDR3 extends over 14 amino acids. CDR1 and CDR2 from the germline V gene are KGHSH and LQKENI. With 6 bases clipped from V and 5 bases from J, the junction kept 9 bases outside the gene matches. Complete variable domain (other parts from reference TRBV18 and TRBJ1-2): NAGVMQNPRHLVRRRGQEARLRCSPMKGHSHVYWYRQLPEEGLKFMVYLQKENIIDESGMPKERFSAEFPKEGPSILRIQQVVRGDSAAYFCASSAGTASYGYTFGSGTRLTVV.

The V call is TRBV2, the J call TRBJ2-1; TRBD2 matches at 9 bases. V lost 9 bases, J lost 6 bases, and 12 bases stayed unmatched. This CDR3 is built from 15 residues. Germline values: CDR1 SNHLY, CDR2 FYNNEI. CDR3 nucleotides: TGTGCCAGTGGAACAGGGCGGGGGGGCCCCAATGAGCAGTTCTTC. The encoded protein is CASGTGRGGPNEQFF. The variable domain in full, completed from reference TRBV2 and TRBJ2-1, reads EPEVTQTPSHQVTQMGQEVILRCVPISNHLYFYWYRQILGQKVEFLVSFYNNEISEKSEIFDDQFSVERPDGSNFTLKIRSTKLEDSAMYFCASGTGRGGPNEQFFGPGTRLTVL.

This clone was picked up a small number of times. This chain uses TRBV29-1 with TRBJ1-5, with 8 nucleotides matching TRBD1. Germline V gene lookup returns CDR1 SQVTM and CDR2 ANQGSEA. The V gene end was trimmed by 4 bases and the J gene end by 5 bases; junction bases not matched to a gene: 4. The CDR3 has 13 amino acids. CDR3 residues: CSVVQGADQPQHF. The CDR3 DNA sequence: TGCAGCGTTGTTCAGGGGGCCGATCAGCCCCAGCATTTT.

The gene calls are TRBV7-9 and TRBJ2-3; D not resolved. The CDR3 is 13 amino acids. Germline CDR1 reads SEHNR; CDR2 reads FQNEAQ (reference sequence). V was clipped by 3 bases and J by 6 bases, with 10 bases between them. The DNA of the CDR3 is TGTGCCAGCAGCTTTCTACTCTCCGATACGCAGTATTTT. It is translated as CASSFLLSDTQYF. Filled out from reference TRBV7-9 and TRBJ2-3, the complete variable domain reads DTGVSQNPRHKITKRGQNVTFRCDPISEHNRLYWYRQTLGQGPEFLTYFQNEAQLEKSRLLSDRFSAERPKGSFSTLEIQRTEQGDSAMYLCASSFLLSDTQYFGPGTRLTVL.

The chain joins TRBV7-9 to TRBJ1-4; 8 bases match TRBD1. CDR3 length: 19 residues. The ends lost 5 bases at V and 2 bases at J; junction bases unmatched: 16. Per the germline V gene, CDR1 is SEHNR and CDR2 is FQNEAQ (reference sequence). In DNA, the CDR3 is TGTGCCAGCAGCAGGATGGCAGGGGGCGCAGAGAAGACTAATGAAAAACTGTTTTTT. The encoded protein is CASSRMAGGAEKTNEKLFF.

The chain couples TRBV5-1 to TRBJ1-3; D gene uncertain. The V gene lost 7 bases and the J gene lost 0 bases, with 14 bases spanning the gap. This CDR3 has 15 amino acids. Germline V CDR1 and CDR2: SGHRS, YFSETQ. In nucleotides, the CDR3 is TGCGCCAGCCAAGCCGGTAAAGGCTCTGGAAACACCATATATTTT. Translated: CASQAGKGSGNTIYF. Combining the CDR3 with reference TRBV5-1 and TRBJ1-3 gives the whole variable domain KAGVTQTPRYLIKTRGQQVTLSCSPISGHRSVSWYQQTPGQGLQFLFEYFSETQRNKGNFPGRFSGRQFSNSRSEMNVSTLELGDSALYLCASQAGKGSGNTIYFGEGSWLTVV.

The CDR3 reads CASSLGENTQYF. CDR3 bases: TGTGCCAGCAGTTTAGGGGAAAATACGCAGTATTTT. V and J are TRBV28 and TRBJ2-3; D remains unclear. The V gene's germline CDR1 is MDHEN and CDR2 SYDVKM. This CDR3 has 12 residues. V dropped 2 bases and J dropped 7 bases, with 7 bases sitting between them.

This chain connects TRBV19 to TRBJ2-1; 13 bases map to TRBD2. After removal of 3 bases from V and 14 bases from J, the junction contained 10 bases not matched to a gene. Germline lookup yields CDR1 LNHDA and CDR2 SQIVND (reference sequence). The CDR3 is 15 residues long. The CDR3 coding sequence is TGTGCCAGTAGTATTTTAGGACTAGCGGGAGAAGGGGAGTTCTTC. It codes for CASSILGLAGEGEFF.